The rows below give T cell receptor beta chains drawn from one sample of a study of T cells after yellow fever vaccination. MiXCR, run by TCRdb on the 5' RACE reads, gives a single entry per CDR3 protein. This sample has about 74,000 distinct CDR3 sequences; approximately 7% occur once, and the top ten carry roughly 33%. This material consisted of CD8+ T cells sorted from PBMCs, taken roughly 5 days after the first yellow fever vaccination. Every receptor here comes from a man aged 18-30 years who received the YFV17D yellow fever vaccine. The CDR3 runs from the conserved cysteine through the conserved F or W. The D gene is left open where the match is weak. For some rows the clone size is stated as once, few or many, or as a class when expanded; others skip it.

abundance | d_gene | j_gene | v_gene | CDR3nt | CDR3aa
few | TRBD1 | TRBJ1-1 | TRBV12-3/TRBV12-4 | TGTGCCAGCAGTTTAATCACAGGGGCTGTCCTAGCTTTCTTT | CASSLITGAVLAFF
few | TRBD1 | TRBJ2-5 | TRBV6-1 | TGTGCCAGCAGTGCAGAGCCAAGGACAGGGAGAGAGACCCAGTACTTC | CASSAEPRTGRETQYF
few | TRBD2 | TRBJ2-2 | TRBV5-1 | TGCGCCAGCGCAGTAGCGGGGGCCTCGAACACCGGGGAGCTGTTTTTT | CASAVAGASNTGELFF
many | NA | TRBJ1-5 | TRBV4-3 | TGCGCCAGCAGCCAAGACGGGGGATCCAATCAGCCCCAGCATTTT | CASSQDGGSNQPQHF
NA | NA | TRBJ2-2 | TRBV5-1 | TGCGCCAGTACGACCGGGACCACGTCGTCCGGGGAGCTGTTTTTT | CASTTGTTSSGELFF
many | NA | TRBJ2-2 | TRBV24-1 | TGTGCCACCAGTGATTTGGGTCAGGGAGCTAACGGGGAGCTGTTTTTT | CATSDLGQGANGELFF
many | TRBD2 | TRBJ2-3 | TRBV6-5 | TGTGCCAGCAGTTTAGTAGCGGGGGAGAGCACAGATACGCAGTATTTT | CASSLVAGESTDTQYF
many | NA | TRBJ2-5 | TRBV28 | TGTGCCAGCAGGCCACAGGGAAAAGAGACCCAGTACTTC | CASRPQGKETQYF
NA | NA | TRBJ1-4 | TRBV4-3 | TGCGCCAGCAGCCAATCCAGGGATGAAAAACTGTTTTTT | CASSQSRDEKLFF
many | TRBD1 | TRBJ2-7 | TRBV20-1 | TGCAGTGCTAGAGATGGAACAGGGGCCGAGCAGTACTTC | CSARDGTGAEQYF
many | TRBD2 | TRBJ2-1 | TRBV7-2 | TGTGCCAGCAGCCTAAGGACTAGCGGGGGATACAATGAGCAGTTCTTC | CASSLRTSGGYNEQFF
few | NA | TRBJ1-1 | TRBV6-4 | TGTGCCAGCAGTGAAGGGGGGGAGGACACTGAAGCTTTCTTT | CASSEGGEDTEAFF
many | TRBD2 | TRBJ2-3 | TRBV4-1 | TGCGCCAGCAGCCAAGGGACTAGCGGAGCTAGCACAGATACGCAGTATTTT | CASSQGTSGASTDTQYF
NA | NA | TRBJ2-5 | TRBV27 | TGTGCCAGCAGTCAGCGCACCGCACAAGAGACCCAGTACTTC | CASSQRTAQETQYF
few | NA | TRBJ1-1 | TRBV7-9 | TGTGCCAGCAGCTCGCAGAACCTCATGAACACTGAAGCTTTCTTT | CASSSQNLMNTEAFF
few | TRBD1 | TRBJ2-2 | TRBV4-1 | TGCGCCAGCAGCCAAGGCCGACAGGGGGCGGGCACCGGGGAGCTGTTTTTT | CASSQGRQGAGTGELFF
few | NA | TRBJ2-6 | TRBV4-3 | TGCGCCAGCAGCCACGGGGGCTCTGGGGCCAACGTCATGACTTTC | CASSHGGSGANVMTF
few | NA | TRBJ1-1 | TRBV6-6 | TGTGCCAGTACTATGAACACTGAAGCTTTCTTT | CASTMNTEAFF
many | TRBD1 | TRBJ1-2 | TRBV27 | TGTGCCAGCAGTTTTGCCGGGACAGAGAGCTATGGCTACACCTTC | CASSFAGTESYGYTF
NA | TRBD2 | TRBJ2-3 | TRBV11-2 | TGTGCCAGCAGACCCCGGCATAGCGGGGAGGCGGATACGCAGTATTTT | CASRPRHSGEADTQYF
NA | NA | TRBJ2-1 | TRBV3-1 | TGTGCCAGCAGCCACCCAGCTTGGCTACCAACATCCTACAATGAGCAGTTCTTC | CASSHPAWLPTSYNEQFF
once | NA | TRBJ1-6 | TRBV9 | TGTGCCAGCGGGGGGGGACACCAGAAGTCACCCCTCCACTTT | CASGGGHQKSPLHF
NA | NA | TRBJ2-5 | TRBV7-9 | TGTGCCAGCAGCTTCACTCGAGCAGACAGCCTGAGTGAGACCCAGTACTTC | CASSFTRADSLSETQYF
NA | NA | TRBJ2-2 | TRBV19 | TGTGCCAGTAGTATCCCCGGGGGTCCTTTAAACACCGGGGAGCTGTTTTTT | CASSIPGGPLNTGELFF
NA | TRBD2 | TRBJ2-1 | TRBV11-3 | TGTGCCAGCAGCCCCGGGACTAGCGGGTGGCAGGGACAGTTCTTC | CASSPGTSGWQGQFF
many | NA | TRBJ1-1 | TRBV5-8 | TGTGCCACTCAGTTCGGGTTCACTGAAGCTTTCTTT | CATQFGFTEAFF
few | TRBD2 | TRBJ2-6 | TRBV4-3 | TGCGCCAGCAGCGCCCGGACGGGGGGGATTCTATCTGGGGCCAACGTCCTGACTTTC | CASSARTGGILSGANVLTF
few | TRBD2 | TRBJ2-1 | TRBV3-1 | TGTGCCAGCAGCAGAGATAGAGTACTAGCGGGGCCTTTGTATTCTAACAATGAGCAGTTCTTC | CASSRDRVLAGPLYSNNEQFF
few | NA | TRBJ2-1 | TRBV10-2 | TGCGCCAGCAGTGGGGCCGAAGCGGAGCAGTTCTTC | CASSGAEAEQFF
many | NA | TRBJ2-5 | TRBV6-1 | TGTGCCAGCGATATTTCCTATACAGGGAAAGAGACCCAGTACTTC | CASDISYTGKETQYF
many | NA | TRBJ1-4 | TRBV12-3/TRBV12-4 | TGTGCCAGCAGGGACGGTGCACCTGCAACTAATGAAAAACTGTTTTTT | CASRDGAPATNEKLFF
few | TRBD2 | TRBJ2-1 | TRBV4-3 | TGCGCCAGCAGCCAAGAACCCTCCCTAGCGGGGGGGCCCAATGAGCAGTTCTTC | CASSQEPSLAGGPNEQFF
NA | NA | TRBJ2-3 | TRBV12-3/TRBV12-4 | TGTGCCAGCAGCCTACTAGCCGGGGGATGGGCAGATACGCAGTATTTT | CASSLLAGGWADTQYF
many | NA | TRBJ2-3 | TRBV7-6 | TGTGCCAGCAGCTTAACGGGGGCCGGGAAAGATACGCAGTATTTT | CASSLTGAGKDTQYF
many | NA | TRBJ2-7 | TRBV5-6 | TGTGCCAGCAGCTTCACTAGTTCCCGCCACGAGCAGTACTTC | CASSFTSSRHEQYF
few | TRBD1 | TRBJ2-1 | TRBV10-3 | TGTGCCATCAGTGGTACAGGGGGGAGCTCCTACAATGAGCAGTTCTTC | CAISGTGGSSYNEQFF
many | TRBD1 | TRBJ2-3 | TRBV12-3/TRBV12-4 | TGTGCCAGCAGGGAACAGGGGGGAGCTAGCACAGATACGCAGTATTTT | CASREQGGASTDTQYF
many | TRBD2 | TRBJ2-1 | TRBV7-3 | TGTGCCAGCAGCTTGCGGGGGGGAAATGAGCAGTTCTTC | CASSLRGGNEQFF
NA | NA | TRBJ1-6 | TRBV7-2 | TGTGCCAGCAGCTCCGTCCGGGCCCCGGGACCCACCCTCCACTTT | CASSSVRAPGPTLHF
many | NA | TRBJ2-7 | TRBV10-2 | TGCGCCAGCAGTGAGTCGTGGGGCCCCTACGAGCAGTACTTC | CASSESWGPYEQYF
NA | NA | TRBJ1-2 | TRBV6-1 | TGTGCCAGCAGTCCCCTTGGAAGCGGGTATGGCTACACCTTC | CASSPLGSGYGYTF
many | NA | TRBJ2-7 | TRBV4-1 | TGCGCCAGCAGCCAGGCGGACAGCTCCGTATACGAGCAGTACTTC | CASSQADSSVYEQYF
NA | TRBD1 | TRBJ2-1 | TRBV7-9 | TGTGCCAGCCCAGGGCAGGGGGCAAACTACAATGAGCAGTTCTTC | CASPGQGANYNEQFF
many | NA | TRBJ1-1 | TRBV28 | TGTGCCAGCACCCTGACAGGAGTGAACACTGAAGCTTTCTTT | CASTLTGVNTEAFF
many | TRBD2 | TRBJ2-3 | TRBV6-2/TRBV6-3 | TGTGCCAGCAGTTACCTGGTGCTAGCGGGGGGCGGGACAGATACGCAGTATTTT | CASSYLVLAGGGTDTQYF
NA | TRBD1 | TRBJ2-7 | TRBV13 | TGTGCCAGCAGCACGGGGACAGGGGGCGAGCAGTACTTC | CASSTGTGGEQYF
NA | TRBD2 | TRBJ2-1 | TRBV20-1 | TGCAGTGCTCGCCGGACTAGCGACAATGAGCAGTTCTTC | CSARRTSDNEQFF
few | NA | TRBJ1-2 | TRBV7-9 | TGTGCCAGCAGCTTACGGGGGCCCTCCTATGGCTACACCTTC | CASSLRGPSYGYTF
many | NA | TRBJ1-1 | TRBV5-1 | TGCGCCAGCAGCTGGGGACTGTCAATGAACACTGAAGCTTTCTTT | CASSWGLSMNTEAFF
many | NA | TRBJ2-1 | TRBV20-1 | TGCAGTGCTAGCCCAGGGACCTTCGGCAATGAGCAGTTCTTC | CSASPGTFGNEQFF
NA | NA | TRBJ2-7 | TRBV7-6 | TGTGCCAGCAGCCTAGGTGCAGAGGCCTACGAGCAGTACTTC | CASSLGAEAYEQYF
NA | NA | TRBJ1-2 | TRBV27 | TGTGCCAGCAGTTCCGGTCCGGGGGCGGGTGGCTACACCTTC | CASSSGPGAGGYTF